This TCR beta chain was recorded in a study of early T cells in non-severe SARS-CoV-2 infection. Study summary: RNA in bulk from unsorted whole blood was sequenced, and chains were unpaired. Study observations and caveats: VDJdb-based matching was biased toward anti-spike CD8 responses and missed private and CD4 specificities.

This clonotype was detected many times. What it binds is unknown. Each cDNA molecule carried a unique molecular identifier. TCRdb itself ran the 5' RACE reads through MiXCR, one entry per CDR3 protein. The sample shows 50,000 to 55,000 distinct CDR3 sequences, approximately 10% of them seen only once. Germline V lookup: CDR1 DFQATT, CDR2 SNEGSKA (reference sequence). The V end lost 1 base, the J end lost 4 bases, and 16 bases lay between the germline ends. This CDR3 has 15 residues. Sequences were obtained from whole blood. The TCR sequence derives from an adult who was a healthcare worker with PCR-confirmed SARS-CoV-2 infection or an uninfected control (not recorded which). This sequence joins TRBV20-1 and TRBJ1-1; no clear D gene. CDR3 DNA sequence: TGCAGTGCTAGAGCCGGAGGAGGGTTTGGCACTGAAGCTTTCTTT. It encodes CSARAGGGFGTEAFF.